This T cell receptor (beta chain) was captured by sequencing in a study of T cells in Graves' hyperthyroidism and ophthalmopathy. Amplification of TCR beta CDR3 regions used RNA as the template. Using the HTBI primer set, a first-round RT-PCR was run on the TCR CDR3. One entry per CDR3 protein, called by TCRdb with MiXCR from the multiplex PCR reads. This table has about 570,000 distinct CDR3 sequences, less than 15% appearing once. Broader study findings: With a median lead of approximately six months before onset, the model predicted ophthalmopathy.

The CDR3 loop spans 15 amino acids. The germline V gene encodes CDR1 MNHEY and CDR2 SMNVEV (reference sequence). Trimming at V came to 2 bases and at J to 6 bases, leaving 3 bases not matched to a gene. This clonotype was seen many times. Its cognate antigen is unknown. The study defined stable Graves' hyperthyroidism as no ophthalmopathy progression within 18 months. This clonotype was sampled from a woman aged 40 to 50 with Graves' hyperthyroidism. The sequencing sample was made of blood. The chain couples TRBV27 to TRBJ2-1, with 11 positions matching TRBD2. For the CDR3, the DNA is TGTGCCAGCAGTTTAACTAGCGGGAGTACCAATGAGCAGTTCTTC. Encoded protein: CASSLTSGSTNEQFF.